Below are 17 T cell receptor beta chains sequenced from a single sample in a study of blood T cell repertoires in COVID-19. Sequenced by immunoSEQ multiplex PCR; TCRdb stores in-frame clones only, minus some. This sample carries approximately 360,000 clones, more than 80% of them seen once, and the ten largest clones take 1% to 1.5%. The sequenced material came from peripheral blood. The receptors shown here come from a middle-aged man with acute or convalescent COVID-19.

The V gene is TRBV5-1, the J gene TRBJ1-2; D call uncertain. Trimming stripped 2 bases from V and 3 bases from J, with 11 bases between. Germline V gene sequence: CDR1 SGHRS, CDR2 YFSETQ. This CDR3 is built from 14 residues. This chain's CDR3 is CASSFYGSDYGYTF. The DNA of the CDR3 is TGCGCCAGCAGCTTTTACGGGTCTGACTATGGCTACACCTTC.

J is TRBJ2-7 and V is TRBV27, with TRBD1 identical over 9 bases. Germline V gene sequence: CDR1 MNHEY, CDR2 SMNVEV (reference sequence). The CDR3 has 15 residues. The V segment lost 4 bases and the J segment 4 bases; nucleotides outside the gene matches: 8. CDR3 nucleotides: TGTGCCAGCAGTTCCCCGGGACAGGGTACTTACGAGCAGTACTTC. Translated: CASSSPGQGTYEQYF.

The rearrangement uses TRBV28 and TRBJ2-7; a possible D gene is TRBD1 (8 bases). V was pared by 6 bases and J by 5 bases, with 17 bases between. The germline CDR1 and CDR2 sequences are MDHEN and SYDVKM. The CDR3 consists of 14 residues. CDR3 nucleotide sequence: TGTGCCAGCAGATTAGGACAGGGAGGGGACGAGCAGTACTTC. The encoded protein is CASRLGQGGDEQYF.

The chain combines TRBV2 with TRBJ2-1; TRBD2 matches at 7 bases. This CDR3 region has 15 residues. The V segment lost 7 bases and the J segment 6 bases; nucleotides outside the gene matches: 12. Germline assignment: CDR1 SNHLY and CDR2 FYNNEI. The chain's CDR3 is CASNIGGSDFNEQFF. CDR3 sequence (DNA): TGTGCCAGCAATATTGGCGGGAGCGACTTCAATGAGCAGTTCTTC.

V is TRBV28 and J is TRBJ1-4; D call uncertain. Germline lookup yields CDR1 MDHEN and CDR2 SYDVKM. V was shortened by 2 bases and J by 12 bases, with 16 bases between the two germline ends. The CDR3 sequence is 14 residues long. The CDR3 loop reads CASSLPDSSAELFF. The CDR3 bases are TGTGCCAGCAGTTTACCGGACTCCTCAGCGGAACTGTTTTTT.

The chain carries TRBV2 and TRBJ2-2; D remains ambiguous. This CDR3 spans 14 amino acids. Per the germline V gene, CDR1 is SNHLY and CDR2 is FYNNEI. With 1 base removed from V and 0 bases from J, the gap between germline ends came to 3 bases. The chain's CDR3 is CASSEGANTGELFF. CDR3 DNA sequence: TGTGCCAGCAGTGAAGGAGCGAACACCGGGGAGCTGTTTTTT. The full variable domain, rest sourced from reference TRBV2 and TRBJ2-2, is EPEVTQTPSHQVTQMGQEVILRCVPISNHLYFYWYRQILGQKVEFLVSFYNNEISEKSEIFDDQFSVERPDGSNFTLKIRSTKLEDSAMYFCASSEGANTGELFFGEGSRLTVL.

V and J are TRBV3-1 (or the pseudogene TRBV3-2) and TRBJ2-1; 7 nucleotides line up with TRBD2. The CDR3 extends over 15 amino acids. V gave up 1 base and J gave up 4 bases; unmatched junction bases: 4. Germline CDR1 is LGHDT and CDR2 is YNNKEL (reference sequence). Written as DNA, the CDR3 is TGTGCCAGCAGCCAAGGAGCGGGGCTATACAATGAGCAGTTCTTC. Its translation: CASSQGAGLYNEQFF.

The chain recombines TRBV4-1 with TRBJ1-2; 8 nucleotides line up with TRBD1. There are 15 residues in the CDR3. Germline trimming cut 6 bases from V and 13 bases from J; bases unmatched to any gene: 19. Germline V lookup: CDR1 MGHRA, CDR2 YSYEKL. CDR3 sequence reads: CASSRTGQGPQGCTF. Written as DNA, the CDR3 is TGCGCCAGCAGTCGGACCGGACAGGGACCCCAAGGTTGCACCTTC.

There are many counts of this clone. The rearrangement joins TRBV7-3 to TRBJ1-1; a possible D gene is TRBD1 (5 bases). This CDR3 spans 14 amino acids. Per the germline V gene, CDR1 is SGHTA and CDR2 is FQGTGA. V was cut by 7 bases and J by 3 bases, with 15 bases left in between. In nucleotides, the CDR3 is TGTGCCAGCAAACCCGGTCAGGGCTACACTGAAGCTTTCTTT. Its protein product is CASKPGQGYTEAFF.

The chain carries TRBV5-5 and TRBJ2-1; 7 positions agree with TRBD1. The CDR3 is made up of 14 amino acids. J gave up 8 bases and V 2 bases, and 7 bases lay outside the gene matches. Per germline, CDR1 SGHKS and CDR2 YYEKEE (reference sequence). CDR3 protein: CASSFGQVFHEQFF. CDR3 bases: TGTGCCAGCAGCTTTGGACAGGTTTTCCATGAGCAGTTCTTC. The full variable domain, completed using reference TRBV5-5 and TRBJ2-1, is DAGVTQSPTHLIKTRGQQVTLRCSPISGHKSVSWYQQVLGQGPQFIFQYYEKEERGRGNFPDRFSARQFPNYSSELNVNALLLGDSALYLCASSFGQVFHEQFFGPGTRLTVL.

The chain is built from TRBV5-4 and TRBJ1-2; possibly TRBD1 for D (5 bases). Trimming stripped 7 bases from V and 4 bases from J, with 17 bases between. CDR3 size: 14 residues. Germline loops: CDR1 SGHNT, CDR2 YYREEE (reference sequence). CDR3 DNA: TGTGCCAGCGGTTCTGAAGGGGATGGCTATGGCTACACCTTC. Translated: CASGSEGDGYGYTF.

The chain recombines TRBV7-8 with TRBJ2-1, with TRBD1 matching 8 bases. The CDR3 has 13 residues. J lost 7 bases, V lost 4 bases, and 3 bases had no gene match. The V gene's germline CDR1 is SGHVS and CDR2 FQNEAQ. The CDR3 protein is CASSSNRGNEQFF. The CDR3 DNA reads as TGTGCCAGCAGCTCAAACAGGGGGAATGAGCAGTTCTTC.

J is TRBJ2-3 and V is TRBV5-6, with TRBD2 identical over 7 bases. Trimming at V came to 4 bases and at J to 2 bases, leaving 13 bases not matched to a gene. The CDR3 extends over 17 amino acids. The germline V gene encodes CDR1 SGHDT and CDR2 YYEEEE. The DNA of the CDR3 is TGTGCCAGCAGCCTGGGACTACAATTAACCTTCACAGATACGCAGTATTTT. Its translation is CASSLGLQLTFTDTQYF.

The chain uses TRBV6-1 and TRBJ2-1, with 7 bases fitting TRBD1. The germline CDR1 and CDR2 sequences are MNHNS and SASEGT. The CDR3 contains 16 residues. Trimming cost V 3 bases and J 8 bases; bases outside gene matches: 13. The CDR3 DNA is TGTGCCAGCAGTGAGGGACAGAGAATCCTTTCCTATGAGCAGTTCTTC. The encoded protein is CASSEGQRILSYEQFF.

The V call is TRBV28, the J call TRBJ2-5; the match to TRBD2 covers 12 bases. The CDR3 length is 14 residues. Germline V gene data show CDR1 as MDHEN and CDR2 as SYDVKM. V gave up 5 bases and J gave up 13 bases; unmatched junction bases: 11. DNA for the CDR3: TGTGCCAGCAGTCTGACGCCTAGCGGGGGGGCGTGGTACTTC. Translating gives CASSLTPSGGAWYF.

The chain recombines TRBV27 with TRBJ2-7; no firm D call. Germline V gene lookup returns CDR1 MNHEY and CDR2 SMNVEV (reference sequence). The CDR3 runs 15 residues. The V end was cut by 4 bases, the J end by 1 base, with 14 bases between. CDR3 nucleotides: TGTGCCAGCAGTTCCGGCAGTCCCGGGTCCTACGAGCAGTACTTC. Translated, it gives CASSSGSPGSYEQYF.

This clone showed up just once. The chain has TRBV27 and TRBJ2-7; D unresolved. In germline, CDR1 is MNHEY, CDR2 SMNVEV (reference sequence). V was shortened by 2 bases and J by 4 bases, with 21 bases between the two germline ends. This CDR3 region has 17 residues. DNA of the CDR3: TGTGCCAGCAGTTTAATGGTCAGGCCGACCTCGGCGTACGAGCAGTACTTC. Translation: CASSLMVRPTSAYEQYF.